The source of this TCR beta chain is a study of blood T cell repertoires in COVID-19 (dated by TCRdb to 2020 to 2022). With respect to the entire study: The collaborator samples originated in the United States, Italy and Spain and spanned the acute and convalescent phases of COVID-19. The material from the prospective study consisted of cDNA or gDNA derived from T cells, B-cell-depleted T cells, or PBMCs. The dataset comprised deeply sampled blood TCRbeta repertoires from subjects exposed to, actively infected with, or recovered from COVID-19. The repertoires were released in a freely available public database intended as a resource for research on the immune response to SARS-CoV-2. The samples were drawn from two sources: the first 160 participants of the ongoing ImmuneRACE study, and fewer than 1,500 subjects contributed by 6 global collaborators. A de-identified subject ID, COVID-19 status, age in years and sex were almost always included in the sample metadata. Where available, HLA class I and class II types were taken from metadata supplied by the sample provider and were not determined by assay-based typing. Overall study outcomes, separate from this receptor: How much clinical and demographic metadata was included differed by source and by participant, and the metadata was provided uncurated.

Based on the germline V gene (reference sequence), the CDR1 and CDR2 sequences are LGHDT and YNNKEL. Trimmed from V: 4 bases; trimmed from J: 1 base; junction bases lacking a gene match: 2. The CDR3 runs 14 amino acids, cysteine and phenylalanine included. Just CDR3 DNA is preserved here, 42 bases in frame from base 1. Whole blood was collected in K2EDTA tubes by collaborating institutions according to the institutions' own protocols. For TCRbeta analysis, collaborators shipped samples as frozen whole blood, isolated PBMCs, or DNA extracted from either of those sample types. TCRbeta CDR3 regions were amplified from genomic DNA by means of the immunoSEQ Assay, a bias-controlled multiplex PCR. On the study's bioinformatics: Nucleated cell counts per sample were estimated from amplification of reference gene primers within the assay. To quantify the absolute abundance of each unique TCRbeta CDR3 rearrangement, sequence reads were collapsed and filtered. Productive Simpson clonality was computed per sample as the square root of Simpson's diversity index over productive rearrangements. The table comes from immuneACCESS by way of TCRdb, which keeps in-frame sequences with V and J called. Part of the clones is missing from these tables; in studies checked, under half for an unresolved V gene and the rest for unknown reasons. The D gene and trimming were derived from the DNA, and the V and J assignments and clone size from that table. The sample records hundreds of thousands of clones, 80% to 90% of which are singletons. The ten largest clones represent about 8.1% of the sample.

The sample holds a few counts of this clone. Its binding antigen is unknown. No quality values exist for individual bases; no much larger clone is one base distant. Other nucleotide sequences in the sample specify the same CDR3. The clonotype was recovered from a woman aged 50 to 60 with acute or convalescent COVID-19. The chain uses TRBV3-1 (or the pseudogene TRBV3-2) and TRBJ1-1, and TRBD1 aligns with 8 junction nucleotides. Material for sequencing was peripheral blood. The CDR3 protein sequence reads: CASSLGTGNTEAFF. The nucleotide sequence reads as follows: TGTGCCAGCAGCCTCGGGACAGGGAACACTGAAGCTTTCTTT.